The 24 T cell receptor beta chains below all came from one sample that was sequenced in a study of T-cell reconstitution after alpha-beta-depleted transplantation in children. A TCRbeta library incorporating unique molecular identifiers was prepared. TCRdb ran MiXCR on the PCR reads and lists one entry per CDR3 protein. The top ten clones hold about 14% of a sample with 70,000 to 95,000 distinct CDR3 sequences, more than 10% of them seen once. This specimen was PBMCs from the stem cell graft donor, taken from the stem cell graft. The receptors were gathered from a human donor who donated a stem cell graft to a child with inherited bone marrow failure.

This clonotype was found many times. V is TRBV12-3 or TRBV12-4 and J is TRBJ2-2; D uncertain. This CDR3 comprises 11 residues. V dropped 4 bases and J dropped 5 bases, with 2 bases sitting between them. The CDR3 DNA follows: TGTGCCAGCAGTTCGACCGGGGAGCTGTTTTTT. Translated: CASSSTGELFF.

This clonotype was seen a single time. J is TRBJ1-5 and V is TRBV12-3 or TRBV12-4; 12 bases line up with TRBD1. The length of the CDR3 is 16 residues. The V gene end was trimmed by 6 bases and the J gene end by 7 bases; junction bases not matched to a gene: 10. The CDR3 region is CASSLGTGGAGQPQHF. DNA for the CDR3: TGTGCCAGCAGCCTCGGGACAGGGGGCGCGGGACAGCCCCAGCATTTT.

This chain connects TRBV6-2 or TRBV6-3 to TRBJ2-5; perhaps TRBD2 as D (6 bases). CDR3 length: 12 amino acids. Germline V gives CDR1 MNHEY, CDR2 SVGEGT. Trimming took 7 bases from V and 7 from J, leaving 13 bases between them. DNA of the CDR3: TGTGCCAGCACAGGACCCGGGAGGACCCAGTACTTC. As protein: CASTGPGRTQYF.

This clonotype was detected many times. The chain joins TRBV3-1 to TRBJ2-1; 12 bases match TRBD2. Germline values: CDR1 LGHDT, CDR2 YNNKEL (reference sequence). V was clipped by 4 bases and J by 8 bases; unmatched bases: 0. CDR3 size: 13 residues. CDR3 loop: CASSPSGRDEQFF. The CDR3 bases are TGTGCCAGCAGCCCTAGCGGGAGGGATGAGCAGTTCTTC.

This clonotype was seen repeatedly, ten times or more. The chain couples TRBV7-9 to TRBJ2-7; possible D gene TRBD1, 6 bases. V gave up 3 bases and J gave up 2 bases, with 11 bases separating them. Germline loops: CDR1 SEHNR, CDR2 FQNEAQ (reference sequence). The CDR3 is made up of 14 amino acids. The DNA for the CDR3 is TGTGCCAGCAGCTTCGCCGGGACACCCTACGAGCAGTACTTC. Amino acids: CASSFAGTPYEQYF.

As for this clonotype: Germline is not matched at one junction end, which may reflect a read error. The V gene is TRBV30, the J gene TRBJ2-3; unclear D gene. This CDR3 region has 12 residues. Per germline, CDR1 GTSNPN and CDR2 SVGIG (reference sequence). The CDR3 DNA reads TGTGCCCGGAGTGTGAGAAGAGATACGCAGTATTTT. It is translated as CARSVRRDTQYF.

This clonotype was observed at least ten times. For the CDR3, the DNA is TGTGCCAGCAGCTTCGGGGGTACGGCTTTCTTT. Amino acid sequence: CASSFGGTAFF. J is TRBJ1-1 and V is TRBV7-2, with D possibly being TRBD1 (5 bases). Germline V lookup: CDR1 SGHTA, CDR2 FQGNSA. CDR3 length: 11 amino acids. V shed 3 bases and J shed 11 bases, with 10 bases lying between them.

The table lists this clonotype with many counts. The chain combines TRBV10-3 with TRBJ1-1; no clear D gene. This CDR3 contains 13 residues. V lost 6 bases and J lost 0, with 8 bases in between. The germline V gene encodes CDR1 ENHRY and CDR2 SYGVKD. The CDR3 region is CAIRDGVNTEAFF. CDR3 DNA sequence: TGTGCCATCAGGGACGGTGTGAACACTGAAGCTTTCTTT.

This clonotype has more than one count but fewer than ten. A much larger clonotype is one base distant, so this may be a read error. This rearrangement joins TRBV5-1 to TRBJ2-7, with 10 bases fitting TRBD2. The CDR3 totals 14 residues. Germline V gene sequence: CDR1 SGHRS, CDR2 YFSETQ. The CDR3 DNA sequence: TGCTCCAGTACCCTAGCGGGAGAGTACTACGAGCAGTACTTC. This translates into CSSTLAGEYYEQYF. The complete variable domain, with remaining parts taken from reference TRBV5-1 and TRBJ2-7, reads KAGVTQTPRYLIKTRGQQVTLSCSPISGHRSVSWYQQTPGQGLQFLFEYFSETQRNKGNFPGRFSGRQFSNSRSEMNVSTLELGDSALYLCSSTLAGEYYEQYFGPGTRLTVT.

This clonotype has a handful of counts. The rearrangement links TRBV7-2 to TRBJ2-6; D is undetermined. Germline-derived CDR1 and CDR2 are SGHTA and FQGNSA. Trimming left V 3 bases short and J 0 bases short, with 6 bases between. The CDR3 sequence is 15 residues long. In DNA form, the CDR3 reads TGTGCCAGCAGCTTCGGTCCCTCTGGGGCCAACGTCCTGACTTTC. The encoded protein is CASSFGPSGANVLTF.

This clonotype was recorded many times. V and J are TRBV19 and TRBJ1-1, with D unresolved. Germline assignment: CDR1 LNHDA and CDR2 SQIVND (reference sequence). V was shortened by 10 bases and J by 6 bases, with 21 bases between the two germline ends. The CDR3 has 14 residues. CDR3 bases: TGTGCCATTAGCCCCCAGTTTGGGGAGGCTGAAGCTTTCTTT. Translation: CAISPQFGEAEAFF.

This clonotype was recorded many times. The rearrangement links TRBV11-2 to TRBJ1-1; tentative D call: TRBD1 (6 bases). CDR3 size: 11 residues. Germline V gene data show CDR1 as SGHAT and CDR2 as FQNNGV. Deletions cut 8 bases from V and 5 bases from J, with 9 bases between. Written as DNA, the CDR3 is TGTGCCAGCGGTACAGGGACTGAAGCTTTCTTT. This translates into CASGTGTEAFF. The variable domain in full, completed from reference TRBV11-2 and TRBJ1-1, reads EAGVAQSPRYKIIEKRQSVAFWCNPISGHATLYWYQQILGQGPKLLIQFQNNGVVDDSQLPKDRFSAERLKGVDSTLKIQPAKLEDSAVYLCASGTGTEAFFGQGTRLTVV.

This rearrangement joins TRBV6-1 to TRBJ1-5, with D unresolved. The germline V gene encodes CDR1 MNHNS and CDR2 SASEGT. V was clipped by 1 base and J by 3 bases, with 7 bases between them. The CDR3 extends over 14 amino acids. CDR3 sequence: CASSEGAYNQPQHF. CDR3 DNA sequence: TGTGCCAGCAGTGAAGGGGCTTACAATCAGCCCCAGCATTTT.

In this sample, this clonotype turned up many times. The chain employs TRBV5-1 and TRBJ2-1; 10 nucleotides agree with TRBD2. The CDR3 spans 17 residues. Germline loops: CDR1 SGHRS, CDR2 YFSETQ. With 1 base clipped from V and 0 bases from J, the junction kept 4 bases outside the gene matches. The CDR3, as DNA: TGCGCCAGCAGCTTGTTAGCGGGAGGCTACTCCTACAATGAGCAGTTCTTC. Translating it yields CASSLLAGGYSYNEQFF.

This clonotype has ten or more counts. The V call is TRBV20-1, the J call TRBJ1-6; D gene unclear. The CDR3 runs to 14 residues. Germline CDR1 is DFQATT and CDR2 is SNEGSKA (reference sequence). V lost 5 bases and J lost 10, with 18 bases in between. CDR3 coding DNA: TGCAGTGCTTTCGGGGAAGGGCCTCAATCACCCCTCCACTTT. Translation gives CSAFGEGPQSPLHF.

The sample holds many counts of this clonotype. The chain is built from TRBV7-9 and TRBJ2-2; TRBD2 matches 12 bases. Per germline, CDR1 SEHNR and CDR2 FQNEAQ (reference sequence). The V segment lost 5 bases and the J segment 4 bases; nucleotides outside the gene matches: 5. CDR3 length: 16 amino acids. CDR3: CASSVTSGGPTGELFF. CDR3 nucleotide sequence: TGTGCCAGCAGCGTCACTAGCGGGGGGCCCACCGGGGAGCTGTTTTTT.

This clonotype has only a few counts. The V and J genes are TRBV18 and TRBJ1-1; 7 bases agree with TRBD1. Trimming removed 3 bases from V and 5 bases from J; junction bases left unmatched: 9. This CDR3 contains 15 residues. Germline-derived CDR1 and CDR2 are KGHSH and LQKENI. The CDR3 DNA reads TGTGCCAGCTCACCTACCGGGACAGTGGGGACTGAAGCTTTCTTT. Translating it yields CASSPTGTVGTEAFF.

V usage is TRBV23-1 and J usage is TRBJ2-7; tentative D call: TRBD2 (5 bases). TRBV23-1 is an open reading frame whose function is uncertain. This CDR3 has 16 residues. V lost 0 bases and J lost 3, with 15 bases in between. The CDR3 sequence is CASSQSIASHCYEQYF. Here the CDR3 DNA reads TGCGCCAGCAGTCAATCGATAGCGTCCCATTGCTACGAGCAGTACTTC.

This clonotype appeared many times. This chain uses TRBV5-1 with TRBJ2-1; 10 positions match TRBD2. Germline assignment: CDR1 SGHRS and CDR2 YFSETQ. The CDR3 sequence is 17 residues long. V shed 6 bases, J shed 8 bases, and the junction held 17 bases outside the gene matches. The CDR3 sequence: CASIPGALAGAEDEQFF. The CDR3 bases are TGCGCCAGCATCCCTGGAGCCCTAGCGGGGGCCGAGGATGAGCAGTTCTTC.

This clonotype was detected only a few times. CDR3 sequence (DNA): TGTGCCAGCAGTGACCCCGTCGGGGCAGGGGAGACCCAGTACTTC. Encoded protein: CASSDPVGAGETQYF. The chain employs TRBV25-1 and TRBJ2-5; either TRBD1 or TRBD2 may supply D (5 bases each). Per germline, CDR1 MGHDK and CDR2 SYGVNS. This CDR3 has 15 amino acids. Trimming shortened V by 3 bases and J by 5 bases, and 16 bases separated the two germline ends.

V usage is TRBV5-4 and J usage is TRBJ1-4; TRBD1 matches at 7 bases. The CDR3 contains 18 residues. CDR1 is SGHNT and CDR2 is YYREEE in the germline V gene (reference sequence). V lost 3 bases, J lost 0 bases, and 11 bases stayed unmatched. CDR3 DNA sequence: TGTGCCAGCAGCTCCGGGACCCCTCAGGGGGCAACTAATGAAAAACTGTTTTTT. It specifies CASSSGTPQGATNEKLFF.

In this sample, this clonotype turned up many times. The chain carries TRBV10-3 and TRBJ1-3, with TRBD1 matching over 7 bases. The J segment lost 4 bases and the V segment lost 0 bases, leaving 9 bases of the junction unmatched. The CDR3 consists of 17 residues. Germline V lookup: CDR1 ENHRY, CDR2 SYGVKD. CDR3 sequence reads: CAISESRDRSSGNTIYF. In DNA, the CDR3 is TGTGCCATCAGTGAGTCGCGGGACAGATCTTCGGGAAACACCATATATTTT.

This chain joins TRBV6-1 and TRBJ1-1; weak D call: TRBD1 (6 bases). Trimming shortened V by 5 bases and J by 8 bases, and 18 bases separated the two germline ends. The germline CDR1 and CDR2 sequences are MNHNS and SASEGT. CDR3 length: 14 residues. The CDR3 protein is CASSPTGASREAFF. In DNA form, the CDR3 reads TGTGCCAGCAGTCCAACGGGGGCATCGAGGGAAGCTTTCTTT.

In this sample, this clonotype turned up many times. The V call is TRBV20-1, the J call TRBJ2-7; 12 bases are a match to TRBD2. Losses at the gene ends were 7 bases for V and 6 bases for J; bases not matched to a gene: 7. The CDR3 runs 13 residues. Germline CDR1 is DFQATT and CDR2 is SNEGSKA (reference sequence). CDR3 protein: CSETTSGSSEQYF. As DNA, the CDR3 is TGCAGTGAAACGACTAGCGGGAGTTCCGAGCAGTACTTC.